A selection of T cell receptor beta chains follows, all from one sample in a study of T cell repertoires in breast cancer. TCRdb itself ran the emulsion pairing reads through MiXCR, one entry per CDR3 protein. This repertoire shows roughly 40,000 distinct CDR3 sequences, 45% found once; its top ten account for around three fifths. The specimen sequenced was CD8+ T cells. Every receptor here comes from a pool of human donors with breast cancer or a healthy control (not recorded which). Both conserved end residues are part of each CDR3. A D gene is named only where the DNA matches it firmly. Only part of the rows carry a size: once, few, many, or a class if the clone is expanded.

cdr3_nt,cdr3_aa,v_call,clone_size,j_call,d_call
TGTGCCACCCACGTCTCGGGCACAGATACGCAGTATTTT,CATHVSGTDTQYF,TRBV6-2/TRBV6-3,few,TRBJ2-3,-
TGTGCCAGCGCACAATACGGGACAGGGGACGAGCAGTACTTC,CASAQYGTGDEQYF,TRBV19,-,TRBJ2-7,TRBD1
TGTGCCAGCAGAATAGGGGCACCCTACAATGAGCAGTTCTTC,CASRIGAPYNEQFF,TRBV6-2/TRBV6-3,-,TRBJ2-1,-
TGCAGTGCCTTAGCGAGCCTTACGCAGTATTTT,CSALASLTQYF,TRBV20-1,many,TRBJ2-3,-
TGTGCCAGCGGCCAAGGGGCAGGGTGGGATAGCAATCAGCCCCAGCATTTT,CASGQGAGWDSNQPQHF,TRBV3-1,-,TRBJ1-5,-
TGCAGTGCTAGAGATCAAGCGTGGGAGCAGTACTTC,CSARDQAWEQYF,TRBV20-1,many,TRBJ2-7,-
TGCGCCTCCAACGGAGGGGGCGGCGGGAACACTGAAGCTTTCTTT,CASNGGGGGNTEAFF,TRBV5-1,-,TRBJ1-1,TRBD1
TGCAGTGCTAAGTCCGGGGCCAGGGACATTCAGTACTTC,CSAKSGARDIQYF,TRBV20-1,-,TRBJ2-4,-
TGCGCCAGCAGCAGAGGACTAGAAGAGACCCAGTACTTC,CASSRGLEETQYF,TRBV5-1,-,TRBJ2-5,TRBD2
TGTGCCAGCAGCTTTTACGGTCATGGCTACACCTTC,CASSFYGHGYTF,TRBV7-2,few,TRBJ1-2,-
TGTGCCAGCAGTTATGGGGGCGGGAGCTCCTACAATGAGCAGTTCTTC,CASSYGGGSSYNEQFF,TRBV6-2/TRBV6-3,few,TRBJ2-1,-
TGTGCCGGAACAGGGATCGCCAAAAACATTCAGTACTTC,CAGTGIAKNIQYF,TRBV30,-,TRBJ2-4,-
TGTGCCAGCTCACCAGTGTTTAAGCGGCTAAACTACGAGCAGTACTTC,CASSPVFKRLNYEQYF,TRBV18,-,TRBJ2-7,-
TGTGCCAGCAGGTCGGGGACAGCGAACACTGAAGCTTTCTTT,CASRSGTANTEAFF,TRBV6-1,few,TRBJ1-1,TRBD1
TGTGCCAGCAGTTCCGCCTCCTACAATGAGCAGTTCTTC,CASSSASYNEQFF,TRBV27,many,TRBJ2-1,-
TGTGCCAGTAGTTCCGAAGGGGAGGGGCCCTACGAGCAGTACTTC,CASSSEGEGPYEQYF,TRBV19,-,TRBJ2-7,TRBD2
TGTGCCAGCAGCTCGACAGGGGCCAACAATGAGCAGTTCTTC,CASSSTGANNEQFF,TRBV11-3,-,TRBJ2-1,TRBD1
TGTGCCAGCAGCTTAGCCGAGGGCGTCCACTATGGCTACACCTTC,CASSLAEGVHYGYTF,TRBV7-9,-,TRBJ1-2,-
TGTGCCAGCAGTGACTTGGGGACTAGCGACCACAATGAGCAGTTCTTC,CASSDLGTSDHNEQFF,TRBV6-4,few,TRBJ2-1,TRBD2
TGTGCCAGCAGCCGCGGGACAGTGAACACTGAAGCTTTCTTT,CASSRGTVNTEAFF,TRBV7-2,few,TRBJ1-1,TRBD1
TGTGCCAGCAGCTGGGGGGGGAGCTCCTCCTACAATGAGCAGTTCTTC,CASSWGGSSSYNEQFF,TRBV5-4,-,TRBJ2-1,TRBD2
TGTGCCAGCAGCCAATCTTCGGTGGGAGGTGAGCAGTTCTTC,CASSQSSVGGEQFF,TRBV7-3,-,TRBJ2-1,-
TGCGCTAGCAGCGGAAGGGGCAACTCCTACGAGCAGTACTTC,CASSGRGNSYEQYF,TRBV5-1,few,TRBJ2-7,-